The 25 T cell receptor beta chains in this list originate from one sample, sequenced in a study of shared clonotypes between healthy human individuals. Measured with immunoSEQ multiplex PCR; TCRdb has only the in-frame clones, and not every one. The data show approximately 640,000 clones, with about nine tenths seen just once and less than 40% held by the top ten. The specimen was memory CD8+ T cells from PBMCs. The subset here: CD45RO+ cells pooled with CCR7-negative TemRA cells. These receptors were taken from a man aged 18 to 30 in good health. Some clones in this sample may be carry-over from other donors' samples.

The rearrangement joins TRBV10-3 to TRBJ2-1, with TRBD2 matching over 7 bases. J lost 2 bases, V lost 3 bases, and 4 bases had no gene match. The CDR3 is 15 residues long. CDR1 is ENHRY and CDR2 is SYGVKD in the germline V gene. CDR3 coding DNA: TGTGCCATCAGTGAAGGACTAGGTACCTACAATGAGCAGTTCTTC. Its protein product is CAISEGLGTYNEQFF.

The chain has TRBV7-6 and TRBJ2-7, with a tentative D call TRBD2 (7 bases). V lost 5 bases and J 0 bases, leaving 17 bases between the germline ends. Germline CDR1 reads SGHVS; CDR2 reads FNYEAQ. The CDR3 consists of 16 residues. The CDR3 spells CASSPRGGPSSYEQYF. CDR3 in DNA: TGTGCCAGCAGCCCAAGGGGGGGGCCGAGCTCCTACGAGCAGTACTTC.

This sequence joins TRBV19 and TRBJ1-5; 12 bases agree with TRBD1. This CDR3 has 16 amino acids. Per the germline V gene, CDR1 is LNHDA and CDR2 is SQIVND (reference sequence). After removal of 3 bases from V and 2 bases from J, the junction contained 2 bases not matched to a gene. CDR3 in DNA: TGTGCCAGTAGTATGGGACAGGGGGCCGGCAATCAGCCCCAGCATTTT. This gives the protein CASSMGQGAGNQPQHF. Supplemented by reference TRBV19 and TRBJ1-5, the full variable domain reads DGGITQSPKYLFRKEGQNVTLSCEQNLNHDAMYWYRQDPGQGLRLIYYSQIVNDFQKGDIAEGYSVSREKKESFPLTVTSAQKNPTAFYLCASSMGQGAGNQPQHFGDGTRLSIL.

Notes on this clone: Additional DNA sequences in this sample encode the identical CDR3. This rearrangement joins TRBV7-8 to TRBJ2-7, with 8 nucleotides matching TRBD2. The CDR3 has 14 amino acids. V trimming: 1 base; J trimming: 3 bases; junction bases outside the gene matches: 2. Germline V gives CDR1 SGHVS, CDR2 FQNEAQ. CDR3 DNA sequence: TGTGCCAGCAGCTTAGGGCTAGCGGGCTACGAGCAGTACTTC. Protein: CASSLGLAGYEQYF.

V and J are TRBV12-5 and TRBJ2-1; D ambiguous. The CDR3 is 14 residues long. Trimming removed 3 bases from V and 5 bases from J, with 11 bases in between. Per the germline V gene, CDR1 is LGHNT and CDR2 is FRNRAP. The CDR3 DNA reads TGTGCTAGTGGTTTTAGTGGCTTTAACAATGAGCAGTTCTTC. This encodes CASGFSGFNNEQFF.

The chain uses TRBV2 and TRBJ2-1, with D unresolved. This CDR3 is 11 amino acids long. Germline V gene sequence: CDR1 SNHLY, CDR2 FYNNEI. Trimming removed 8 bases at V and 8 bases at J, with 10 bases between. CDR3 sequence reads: CASGFIDEQFF. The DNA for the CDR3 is TGTGCCAGCGGGTTTATCGATGAGCAGTTCTTC.

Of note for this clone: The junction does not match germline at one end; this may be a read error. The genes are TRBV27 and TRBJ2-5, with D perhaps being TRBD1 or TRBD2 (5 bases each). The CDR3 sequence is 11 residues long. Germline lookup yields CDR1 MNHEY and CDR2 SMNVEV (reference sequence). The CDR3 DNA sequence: TGTGCCAGCAGTGCGGAAAGAGGGGTGGACTTC. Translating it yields CASSAERGVDF.

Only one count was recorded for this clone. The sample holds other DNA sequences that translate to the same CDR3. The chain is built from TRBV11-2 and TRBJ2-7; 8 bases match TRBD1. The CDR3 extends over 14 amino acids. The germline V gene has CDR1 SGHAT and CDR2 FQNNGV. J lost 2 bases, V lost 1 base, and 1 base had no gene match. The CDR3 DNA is TGTGCCAGCAGCTTAGGGACAGGGACCTACGAGCAGTACTTC. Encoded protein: CASSLGTGTYEQYF.

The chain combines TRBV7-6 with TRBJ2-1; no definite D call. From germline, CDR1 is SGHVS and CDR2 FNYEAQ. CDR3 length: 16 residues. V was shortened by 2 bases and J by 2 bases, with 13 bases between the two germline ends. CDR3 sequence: CASSLNPAVTYNEQFF. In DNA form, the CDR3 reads TGTGCCAGCAGCTTAAATCCGGCTGTCACCTACAATGAGCAGTTCTTC.

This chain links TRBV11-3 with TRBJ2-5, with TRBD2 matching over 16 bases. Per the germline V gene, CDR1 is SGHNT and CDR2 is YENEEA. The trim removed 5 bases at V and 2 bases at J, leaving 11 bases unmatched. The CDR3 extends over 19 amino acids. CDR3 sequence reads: CASSEAYGTSGRAQETQYF. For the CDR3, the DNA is TGTGCCAGCAGCGAAGCCTACGGGACTAGCGGGAGGGCTCAAGAGACCCAGTACTTC.

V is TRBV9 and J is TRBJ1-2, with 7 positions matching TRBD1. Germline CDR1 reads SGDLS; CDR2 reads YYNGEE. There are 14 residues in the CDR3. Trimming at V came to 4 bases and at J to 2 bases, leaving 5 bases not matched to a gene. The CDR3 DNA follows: TGTGCCAGCAGCAGCTCGGGACAGAACTATGGCTACACCTTC. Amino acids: CASSSSGQNYGYTF.

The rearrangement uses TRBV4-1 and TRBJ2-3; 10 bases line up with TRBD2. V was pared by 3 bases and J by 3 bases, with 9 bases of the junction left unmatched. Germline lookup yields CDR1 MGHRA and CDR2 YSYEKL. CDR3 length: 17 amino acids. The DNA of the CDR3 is TGCGCCAGCAGCCAGATAGGACTAGCGGTGGAGACAGATACGCAGTATTTT. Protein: CASSQIGLAVETDTQYF.

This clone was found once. CDR3 in amino acids: CASSLDSPTSGRTDTQYF. In nucleotides, the CDR3 is TGTGCCAGCAGCTTGGATTCCCCGACTAGCGGCCGCACAGATACGCAGTATTTT. The chain joins TRBV7-6 to TRBJ2-3; 9 nucleotides align to TRBD2. This CDR3 region has 18 residues. V lost 3 bases and J lost 1; bases outside the gene matches: 11. Looked up from germline, CDR1 is SGHVS and CDR2 is FNYEAQ.

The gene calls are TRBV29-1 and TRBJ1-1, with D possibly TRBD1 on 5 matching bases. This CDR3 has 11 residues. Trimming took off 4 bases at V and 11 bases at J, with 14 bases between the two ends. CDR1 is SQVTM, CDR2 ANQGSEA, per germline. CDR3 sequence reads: CSVARGGVAFF. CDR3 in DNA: TGCAGCGTTGCTCGGGGCGGGGTGGCTTTCTTT.

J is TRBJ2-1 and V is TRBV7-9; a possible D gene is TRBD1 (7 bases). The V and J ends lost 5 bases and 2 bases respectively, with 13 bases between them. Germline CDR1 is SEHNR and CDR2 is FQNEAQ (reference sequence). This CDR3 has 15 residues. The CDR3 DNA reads TGTGCCAGCAGCCCAGGGGGGTCGGCCTACAATGAGCAGTTCTTC. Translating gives CASSPGGSAYNEQFF.

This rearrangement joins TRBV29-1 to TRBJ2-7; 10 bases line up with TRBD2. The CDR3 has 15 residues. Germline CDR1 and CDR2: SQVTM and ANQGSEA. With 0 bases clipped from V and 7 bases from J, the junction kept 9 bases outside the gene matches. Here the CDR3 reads CSVEDTSGRAREQYF. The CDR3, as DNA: TGCAGCGTTGAAGATACCAGCGGGAGGGCGAGGGAGCAGTACTTC.

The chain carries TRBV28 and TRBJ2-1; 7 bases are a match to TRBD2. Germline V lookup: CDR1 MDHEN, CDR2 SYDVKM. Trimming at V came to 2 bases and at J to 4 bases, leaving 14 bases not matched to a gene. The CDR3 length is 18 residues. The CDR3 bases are TGTGCCAGCAGTTTAGGGGGAGGGGCCAGCAGAAAATACAATGAGCAGTTCTTC. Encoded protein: CASSLGGGASRKYNEQFF.

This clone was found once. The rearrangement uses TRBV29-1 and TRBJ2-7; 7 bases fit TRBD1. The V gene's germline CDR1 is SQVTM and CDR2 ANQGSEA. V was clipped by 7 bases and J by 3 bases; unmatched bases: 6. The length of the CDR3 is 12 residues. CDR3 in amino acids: CSAEDRDYEQYF. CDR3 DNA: TGCAGCGCCGAAGACAGGGACTACGAGCAGTACTTC.

The CDR3 protein is CASSYSQGRGEKLFF. In DNA form, the CDR3 reads TGTGCCAGCAGTTACTCCCAGGGGCGAGGTGAAAAACTGTTTTTT. V and J are TRBV6-5 and TRBJ1-4; the D gene is possibly TRBD1 (6 bases). Germline V gene sequence: CDR1 MNHEY, CDR2 SVGAGI. V was trimmed by 0 bases and J by 7 bases, leaving 12 bases between them. This CDR3 is built from 15 residues.

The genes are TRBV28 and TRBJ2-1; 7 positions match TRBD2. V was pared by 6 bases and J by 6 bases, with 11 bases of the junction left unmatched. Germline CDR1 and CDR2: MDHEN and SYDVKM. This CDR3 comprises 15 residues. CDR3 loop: CASRATGRLANEQFF. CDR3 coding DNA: TGTGCCAGCAGAGCTACGGGACGACTAGCCAATGAGCAGTTCTTC.

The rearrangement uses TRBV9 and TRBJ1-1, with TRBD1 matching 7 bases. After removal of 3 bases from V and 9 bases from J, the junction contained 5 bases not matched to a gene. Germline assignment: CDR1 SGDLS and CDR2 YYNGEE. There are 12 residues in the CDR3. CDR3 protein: CASSGRQGQAFF. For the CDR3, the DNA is TGTGCCAGCAGCGGTAGACAGGGCCAAGCTTTCTTT.

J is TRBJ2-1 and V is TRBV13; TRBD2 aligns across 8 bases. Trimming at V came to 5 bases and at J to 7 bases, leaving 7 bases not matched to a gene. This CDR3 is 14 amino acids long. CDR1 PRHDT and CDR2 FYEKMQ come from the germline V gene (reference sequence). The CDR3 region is CASSPGGPENEQFF. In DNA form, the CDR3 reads TGTGCCAGCAGCCCGGGAGGGCCGGAAAATGAGCAGTTCTTC.

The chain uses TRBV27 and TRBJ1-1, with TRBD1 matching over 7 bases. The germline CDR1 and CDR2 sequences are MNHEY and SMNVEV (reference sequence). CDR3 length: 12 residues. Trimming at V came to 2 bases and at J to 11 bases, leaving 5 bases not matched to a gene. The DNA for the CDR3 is TGTGCCAGCAGTTTAGCAGGGGGTCGCGCTTTCTTT. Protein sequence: CASSLAGGRAFF.

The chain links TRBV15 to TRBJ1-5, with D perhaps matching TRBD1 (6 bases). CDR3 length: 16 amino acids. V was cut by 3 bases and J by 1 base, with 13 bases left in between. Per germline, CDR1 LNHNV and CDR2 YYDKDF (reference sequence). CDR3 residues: CATSRGGHQSNQPQHF. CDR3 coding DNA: TGTGCCACCAGCAGGGGGGGGCACCAAAGCAATCAGCCCCAGCATTTT.

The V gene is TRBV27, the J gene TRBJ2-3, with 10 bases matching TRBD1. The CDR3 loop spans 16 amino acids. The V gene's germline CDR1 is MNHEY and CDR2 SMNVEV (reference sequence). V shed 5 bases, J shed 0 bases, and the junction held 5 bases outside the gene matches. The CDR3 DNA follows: TGTGCCAGCAGTCCCGGGACAGGGGAAAGCACAGATACGCAGTATTTT. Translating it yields CASSPGTGESTDTQYF.